Only a few counts were recorded for the clone carrying this TCR beta chain. Its target is unknown. MiXCR, applied by TCRdb to the RT-PCR reads, yields one record per CDR3 protein. The sample has 200,000 to 300,000 distinct CDR3 sequences; 9% to 15% are singletons. V lost 0 bases, J lost 0 bases, and 11 bases lay in between. The germline CDR1 and CDR2 sequences are LGHDT and YNNKEL (reference sequence). The CDR3 spans 16 residues. This entry is derived from a study of response to subunit inactivated influenza vaccine. Study-wide results and limits: Few new T cells, the authors suggested, are recruited by each seasonal influenza vaccination.

This TCR was sampled from a man in his forties or fifties who received an inactivated influenza vaccine. The chain joins TRBV3-1 to TRBJ2-5; D might be TRBD1 (6 bases). The sequenced sample was non-naive T cells sorted from PBMCs, obtained around 15 days before vaccination. This CDR3 reads CASSQDGTSYQETQYF. As DNA, the CDR3 is TGTGCCAGCAGCCAAGATGGGACATCGTACCAAGAGACCCAGTACTTC.